This T cell receptor beta chain was recorded in a study of regulatory T cells in long-lasting Graves disease. Overall study context: Over 5 years of antithyroid drugs with positive TSH receptor antibodies was taken to mean persistent Graves' disease.

Construction of TCR beta libraries relied on iRepertoire HTBI primers and on Arm-PCR targeting CDR3 regions. Via MiXCR, TCRdb re-called the multiplex PCR reads, giving one row per CDR3 protein. The data contain around 460,000 distinct CDR3 sequences, around a fifth of them singletons. Indicated time point: persistent/refractory GD, antithyroid drugs over 5 years with positive TRAb. PBMC-derived RNA was used for the TCR library. Germline V gives CDR1 SGHTA, CDR2 FQGNSA. The length of the CDR3 is 13 residues. V was shortened by 4 bases and J by 11 bases, with 15 bases between the two germline ends. Findings of the study overall: Persistent disease was associated with favored TRBV28 usage and with favored use of TRBJ1-2 and TRBJ2-5. Those with persistent Graves' had less TCR diversity than newly diagnosed patients. Patients with persistent disease shared 2,741 public clonotypes, outpacing the 966 shared by new patients.

To note about this clonotype: Its specificity is unknown.

The V and J genes are TRBV7-2 and TRBJ1-5; tentatively, D is TRBD1 (6 bases). The source of this sequence is a female donor with Graves disease. The sample consisted of peripheral blood mononuclear cells (PBMCs), taken when the disease was refractory, from a patient treated with antithyroid drugs. CDR3 sequence (DNA): TGTGCCAGCAGCTCCGACTACAGGGAGTCCCAGCATTTT. Its translation is CASSSDYRESQHF. Variable domain in full (rest from reference TRBV7-2 and TRBJ1-5): GAGVSQSPSNKVTEKGKDVELRCDPISGHTALYWYRQSLGQGLEFLIYFQGNSAPDKSGLPSDRFSAERTGGSVSTLTIQRTQQEDSAVYLCASSSDYRESQHFGDGTRLSIL.